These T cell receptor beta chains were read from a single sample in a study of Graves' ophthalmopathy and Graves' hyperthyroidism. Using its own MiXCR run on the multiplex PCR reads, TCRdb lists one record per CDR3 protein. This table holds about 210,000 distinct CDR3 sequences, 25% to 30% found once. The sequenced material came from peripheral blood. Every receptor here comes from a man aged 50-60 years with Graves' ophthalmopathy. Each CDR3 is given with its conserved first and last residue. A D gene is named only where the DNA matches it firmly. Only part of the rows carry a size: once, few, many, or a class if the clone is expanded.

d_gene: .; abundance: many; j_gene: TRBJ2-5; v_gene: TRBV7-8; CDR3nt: TGTGCCAGCAGCTTAGGACGACACGGGGGCGCGGAGACCCAGTACTTC; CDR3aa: CASSLGRHGGAETQYF
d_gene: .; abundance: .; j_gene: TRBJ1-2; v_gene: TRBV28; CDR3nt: TGTGCCAGCAGTTTCAACAGAGGCTACACCTTC; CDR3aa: CASSFNRGYTF
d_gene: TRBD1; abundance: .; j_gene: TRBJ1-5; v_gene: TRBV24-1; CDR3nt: TGTGCCACCAGTGATCGACAGGGGGATCAGCCCCAGCATTTT; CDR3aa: CATSDRQGDQPQHF
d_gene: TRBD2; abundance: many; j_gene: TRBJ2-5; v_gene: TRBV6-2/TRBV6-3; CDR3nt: TGTGCCAGCAGTTACTCGGCGGGAGATCTCGGGACCCAGTACTTC; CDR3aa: CASSYSAGDLGTQYF
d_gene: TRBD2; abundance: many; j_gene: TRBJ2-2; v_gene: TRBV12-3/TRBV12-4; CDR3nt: TGTGCCAGCAGCGGACTAGCGGGACTTAGCGGGGAGCTGTTTTTT; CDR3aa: CASSGLAGLSGELFF
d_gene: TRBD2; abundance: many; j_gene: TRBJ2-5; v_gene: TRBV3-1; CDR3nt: TGTGCCAGCAGCCAAGATTCGAGCGGGAGTTATACCCAGTACTTC; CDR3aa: CASSQDSSGSYTQYF
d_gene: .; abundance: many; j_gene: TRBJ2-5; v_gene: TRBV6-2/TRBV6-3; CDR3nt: TGTGCCAGCAGTTACGGGCGGCAAGAGACCCAGTACTTC; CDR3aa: CASSYGRQETQYF
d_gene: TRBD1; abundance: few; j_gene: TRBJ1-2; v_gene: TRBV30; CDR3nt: TGTGCCTGGAGCGCAGGGGGGACCTATGGCTACACCTTC; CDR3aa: CAWSAGGTYGYTF
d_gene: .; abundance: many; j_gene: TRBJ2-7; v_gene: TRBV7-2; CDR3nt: TGTGCCAGCAGCTCAACGGGGGTCGAGCAGTACTTC; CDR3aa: CASSSTGVEQYF
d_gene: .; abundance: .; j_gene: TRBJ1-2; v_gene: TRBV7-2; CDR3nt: TGTGCCAGCCGCTGGGCCGGAAGCTACACCTTC; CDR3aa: CASRWAGSYTF
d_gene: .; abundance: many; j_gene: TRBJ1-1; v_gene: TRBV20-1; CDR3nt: TGCAGTGTAGCCACCTTGAACACTGAAGCTTTCTTT; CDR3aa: CSVATLNTEAFF
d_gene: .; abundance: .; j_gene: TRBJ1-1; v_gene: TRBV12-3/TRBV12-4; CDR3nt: TGTGCCAGCAGTTTCTCACAGGTGAACACTGAAGCTTTCTTT; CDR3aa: CASSFSQVNTEAFF
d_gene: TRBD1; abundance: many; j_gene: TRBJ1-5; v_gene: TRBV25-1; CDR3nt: TGTGCCAGCAGTGATACCGGGACAGGGGGCAATCAGCCCCAGCATTTT; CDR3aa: CASSDTGTGGNQPQHF
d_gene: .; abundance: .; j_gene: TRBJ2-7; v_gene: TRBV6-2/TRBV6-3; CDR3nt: TGTGCCAGCAGTTACGGGAGAGGACAAATAGTCCACGAGCAGTACTTC; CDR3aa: CASSYGRGQIVHEQYF
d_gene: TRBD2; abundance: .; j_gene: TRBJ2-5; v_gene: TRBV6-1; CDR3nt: TGTGCCAGCAGTAGATCTAGCGGGAGGGCCGGGCTGGAGACCCAGTACTTC; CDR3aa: CASSRSSGRAGLETQYF
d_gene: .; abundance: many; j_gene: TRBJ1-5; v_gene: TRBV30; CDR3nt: TGTGCCTGGAGTGGGGGGGGGAGCAATCAGCCCCAGCATTTT; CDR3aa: CAWSGGGSNQPQHF
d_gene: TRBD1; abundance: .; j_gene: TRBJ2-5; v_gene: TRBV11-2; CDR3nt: TGTGCCAGCAGCGCGTCCTGGGCGTACAGGGGGGAGACCCAGTACTTC; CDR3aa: CASSASWAYRGETQYF
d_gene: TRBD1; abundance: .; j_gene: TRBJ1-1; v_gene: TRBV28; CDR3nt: TGTGCCAGCAGCCTGACCCCGGGACAGGGCTATGCTTTCTTT; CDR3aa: CASSLTPGQGYAFF
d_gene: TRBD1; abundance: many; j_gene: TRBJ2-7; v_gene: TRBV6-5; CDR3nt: TGTGCCAGCAGTCCAGGGACAGGGGTCTCCTACGAGCAGTACTTC; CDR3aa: CASSPGTGVSYEQYF
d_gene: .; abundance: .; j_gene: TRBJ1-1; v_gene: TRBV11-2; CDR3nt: TGTGCCAGCAGCTCGACGGTAGTAGGCGGCAGCAACACTGAAGCTTTCTTT; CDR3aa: CASSSTVVGGSNTEAFF
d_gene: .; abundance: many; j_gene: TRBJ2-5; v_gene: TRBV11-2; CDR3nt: TGTGCCAGCAGCTTAGACTACGGTGGGCGTGGGGAGACCCAGTACTTC; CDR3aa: CASSLDYGGRGETQYF
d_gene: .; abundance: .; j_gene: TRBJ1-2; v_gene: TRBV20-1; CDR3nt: TGCAGTGCTGGGGAGAACGGCAGCGGTGGCTACACCTTC; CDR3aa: CSAGENGSGGYTF
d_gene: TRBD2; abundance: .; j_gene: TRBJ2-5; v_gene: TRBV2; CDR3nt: TGTGCCAGCAGGGAAGGACTAGCAGAGACCCAGTACTTC; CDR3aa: CASREGLAETQYF
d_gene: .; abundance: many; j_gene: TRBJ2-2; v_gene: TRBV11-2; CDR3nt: TGTGCCAGCAGCTTAGGGTCCGGGGCGACCGGGGAGCTGTTTTTT; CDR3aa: CASSLGSGATGELFF
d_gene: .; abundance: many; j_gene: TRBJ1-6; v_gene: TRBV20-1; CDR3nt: TGCAGTGCTACGGTGGGCTATAATTCACCCCTCCACTTT; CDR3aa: CSATVGYNSPLHF
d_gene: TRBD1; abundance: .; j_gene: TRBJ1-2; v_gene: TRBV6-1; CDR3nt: TGTGCCAGCAGCCCCGGGACAGGGGGCGCCTATGGCTACACCTTC; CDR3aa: CASSPGTGGAYGYTF
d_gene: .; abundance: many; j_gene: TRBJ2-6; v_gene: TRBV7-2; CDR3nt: TGTGCCAGCAGCGGTACTATCTCTGGGGCCAACGTCCTGACTTTC; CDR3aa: CASSGTISGANVLTF
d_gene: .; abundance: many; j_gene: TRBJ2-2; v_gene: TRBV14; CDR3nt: TGTGCCAGCAGCCAATTAACCGGGGAGCTGTTTTTT; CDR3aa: CASSQLTGELFF
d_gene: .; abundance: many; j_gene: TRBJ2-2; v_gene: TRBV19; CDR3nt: TGTGCCAGTAGTATGTCGGGAGTTACCGGGGAGCTGTTTTTT; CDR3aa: CASSMSGVTGELFF
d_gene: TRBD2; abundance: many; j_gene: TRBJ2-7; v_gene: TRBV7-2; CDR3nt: TGTGCCAGCAGCTTTGGACTAGCGGCCTGGGAGCAGTACTTC; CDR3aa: CASSFGLAAWEQYF
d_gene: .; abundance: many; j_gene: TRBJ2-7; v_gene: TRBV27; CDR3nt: TGTGCCAGCAGTTTATCGGCCCACTACGAGCAGTACTTC; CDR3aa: CASSLSAHYEQYF
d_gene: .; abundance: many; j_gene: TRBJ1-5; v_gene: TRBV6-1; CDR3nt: TGTGCCAGCAGTCCCCGCGGCAATCAGCCCCAGCATTTT; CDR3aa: CASSPRGNQPQHF
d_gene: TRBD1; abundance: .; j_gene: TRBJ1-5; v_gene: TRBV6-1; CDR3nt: TGTGCCAGCAGTGAAGCCGGGACAGTGGGGGGCAATCAGCCCCAGCATTTT; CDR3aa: CASSEAGTVGGNQPQHF
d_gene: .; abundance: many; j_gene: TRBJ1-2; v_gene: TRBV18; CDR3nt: TGTGCCAGCTCACCACCAACAGGCGCCAGCTTTGGCTACACCTTC; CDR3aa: CASSPPTGASFGYTF
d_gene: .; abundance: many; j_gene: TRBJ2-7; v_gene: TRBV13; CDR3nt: TGTGCCAGCAGCTTAAAACAATACGAGCAGTACTTC; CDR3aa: CASSLKQYEQYF
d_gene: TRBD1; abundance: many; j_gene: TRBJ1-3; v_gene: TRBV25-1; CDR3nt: TGTGCCAGCAGTACAACAGGGGGCGCTGGAAACACCATATATTTT; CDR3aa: CASSTTGGAGNTIYF
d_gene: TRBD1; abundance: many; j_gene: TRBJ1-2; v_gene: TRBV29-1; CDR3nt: TGCAGCGTGATGGGACAGGGGTTATCCTATGGCTACACCTTC; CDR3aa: CSVMGQGLSYGYTF
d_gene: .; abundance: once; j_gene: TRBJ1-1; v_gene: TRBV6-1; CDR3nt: TGTGCCAGGCTACGGCCGCTGCGTACTTTGGAAGCTTTCTTT; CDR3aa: CARLRPLRTLEAFF
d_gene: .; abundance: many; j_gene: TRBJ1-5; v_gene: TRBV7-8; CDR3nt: TGTGCCAGCAGCTTCCGAGGGGCAGATCAGCCCCAGCATTTT; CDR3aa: CASSFRGADQPQHF
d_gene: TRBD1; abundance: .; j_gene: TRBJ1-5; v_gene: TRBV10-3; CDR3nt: TGTGCCACTAGGACGACCGGGACAGGGGGTAATCAGCCCCAGCATTTT; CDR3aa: CATRTTGTGGNQPQHF
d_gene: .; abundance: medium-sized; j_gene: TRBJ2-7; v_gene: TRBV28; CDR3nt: TGTGCCAGCAGTTCCCATCCCTACGAGCAGTACTTC; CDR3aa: CASSSHPYEQYF
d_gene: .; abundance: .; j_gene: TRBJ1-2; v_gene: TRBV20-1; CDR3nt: TGCAGTGCTAGAGACCGAAGACAGGACTATGGCTACACCTTC; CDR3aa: CSARDRRQDYGYTF
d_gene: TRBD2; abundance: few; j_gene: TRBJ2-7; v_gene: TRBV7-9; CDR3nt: TGTGCCAGCACACTAGCGGGCGCGTACGAGCAGTACTTC; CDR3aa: CASTLAGAYEQYF
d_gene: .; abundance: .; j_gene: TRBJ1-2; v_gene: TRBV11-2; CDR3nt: TGTGCCAGCAGCTTATACTCAGGGCCCTTGCAGGGTGGCTACACCTTC; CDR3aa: CASSLYSGPLQGGYTF
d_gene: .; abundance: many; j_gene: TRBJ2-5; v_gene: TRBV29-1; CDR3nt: TGCAGCGTTAGGGACGGCCAAGAGACCCAGTACTTC; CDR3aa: CSVRDGQETQYF
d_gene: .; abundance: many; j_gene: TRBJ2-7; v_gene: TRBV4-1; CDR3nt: TGTGCCAGTTCCCAGGCGGGGGAGCAGTACTTC; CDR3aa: CASSQAGEQYF
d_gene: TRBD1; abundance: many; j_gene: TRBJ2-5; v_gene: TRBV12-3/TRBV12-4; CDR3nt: TGTGCCAGCAGCCTCCGGGACAGGGGAGAGACCCAGTACTTC; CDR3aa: CASSLRDRGETQYF
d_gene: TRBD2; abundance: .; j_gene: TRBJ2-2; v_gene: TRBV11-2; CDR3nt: TGTGCCAGCAGCTTAGTCCTAGCGGGCGGGACCGGGGAGCTGTTTTTT; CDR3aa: CASSLVLAGGTGELFF
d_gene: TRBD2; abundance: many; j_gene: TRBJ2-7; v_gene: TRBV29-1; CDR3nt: TGCAGCGTTGTCCCGGGACTAGCGGACTCCTACGAGCAGTACTTC; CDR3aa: CSVVPGLADSYEQYF
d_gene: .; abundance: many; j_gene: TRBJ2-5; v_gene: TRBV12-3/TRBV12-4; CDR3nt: TGTGCCAGCACCGGAGTTCCCCAGGAGACCCAGTACTTC; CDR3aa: CASTGVPQETQYF
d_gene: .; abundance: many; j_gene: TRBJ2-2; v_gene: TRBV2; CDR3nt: TGTGCCAGCAAAACACCGGGACTCATGGGCACCGGGGAGCTGTTTTTT; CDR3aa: CASKTPGLMGTGELFF
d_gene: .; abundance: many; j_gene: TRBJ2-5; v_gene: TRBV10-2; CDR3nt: TGCGCCAGCCTGGACGTTCAAGAGACCCAGTACTTC; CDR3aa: CASLDVQETQYF
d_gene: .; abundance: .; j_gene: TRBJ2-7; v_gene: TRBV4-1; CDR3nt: TGCGCCAGCAGCCCCGGAACTGGGGGGCTCAACGAGCAGTACTTC; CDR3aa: CASSPGTGGLNEQYF
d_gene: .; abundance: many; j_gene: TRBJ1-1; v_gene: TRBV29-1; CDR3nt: TGCAGCGGTAGGGGGGGAGTGAACACTGAAGCTTTCTTT; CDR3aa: CSGRGGVNTEAFF
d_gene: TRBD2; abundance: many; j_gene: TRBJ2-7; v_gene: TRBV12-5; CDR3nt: TGTGCTAGTGGTTTCCCGGGAGGAGAGCAGTACTTC; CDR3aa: CASGFPGGEQYF